This T cell receptor (beta chain) comes out of a study of blood T cell repertoires in COVID-19. About the study: There were acute and convalescent COVID-19 samples, and they came from the United States, Italy and Spain. PBMCs, B-cell-depleted T cells, or T cells provided the cDNA or gDNA that made up the material.

In Seattle, patients joined the study during active infection and were tracked longitudinally. Under the authors' procedure: For nucleated cells, counts were estimated from reference gene primer amplification. The protocol was immunoSEQ multiplex PCR, while the TCRdb copy is restricted to in-frame clones and leaves out a portion. That table furnishes V, J and clone size, whereas the DNA furnished D and trimming. Of about 250,000 clones listed, roughly 88% are singletons. Sequenced input: peripheral blood. The clonotype originates from an elderly woman with COVID-19, enrolled during active disease.

For the CDR3, the DNA is TGCGCCAGCAATCCAGCCCGGGGTCCAGATACGCAGTATTTT. It translates to CASNPARGPDTQYF. The V gene is TRBV5-1, the J gene TRBJ2-3; a weak D match, TRBD2 (5 bases). Trimming pared 6 bases from V and 4 bases from J, leaving 15 bases between. The germline V gene encodes CDR1 SGHRS and CDR2 YFSETQ. The CDR3 has 14 amino acids.